This T cell receptor beta chain was profiled in a study of human T cells and chemical hapten exposure. Study background: Upper-back patches of 0.01% DPC were read at 6 days. Study results and limitations: No alteration of TCRs above 1 in 1000 frequency was seen with DPC sensitization.

This sample's time point: patch test 2, 6 weeks after DPC sensitization. Described treatment: therapeutic diphenylcyclopropenone sensitization with weekly scalp DPC. Unfractionated whole blood was the source of the extracted total RNA. Patch tests were applied only after blood draws. TCRdb processed the RACE reads anew with MiXCR; each CDR3 protein has one entry. Altogether tens of thousands of distinct CDR3 sequences are present, 8.5% to 10% being singletons, with the ten largest covering around 15%. Germline trimming cut 6 bases from V and 7 bases from J; bases unmatched to any gene: 15. Germline V gives CDR1 MNHEY, CDR2 SVGAGI. This CDR3 region has 16 residues. This clonotype was seen many times. Its antigen is currently unknown.

The sequence was collected from a woman in her twenties or thirties with alopecia areata. Some clones in this sample may be carry-over from other donors' samples. This chain joins TRBV6-5 and TRBJ2-5; TRBD2 agrees at 9 bases. The sequenced sample was whole blood, obtained in connection with sensitization to the hapten diphenylcyclopropenone (DPC). This CDR3 reads CASRPPGLARRGTQYF. CDR3 sequence (DNA): TGTGCCAGCAGGCCCCCGGGACTAGCCCGTCGCGGGACCCAGTACTTC.